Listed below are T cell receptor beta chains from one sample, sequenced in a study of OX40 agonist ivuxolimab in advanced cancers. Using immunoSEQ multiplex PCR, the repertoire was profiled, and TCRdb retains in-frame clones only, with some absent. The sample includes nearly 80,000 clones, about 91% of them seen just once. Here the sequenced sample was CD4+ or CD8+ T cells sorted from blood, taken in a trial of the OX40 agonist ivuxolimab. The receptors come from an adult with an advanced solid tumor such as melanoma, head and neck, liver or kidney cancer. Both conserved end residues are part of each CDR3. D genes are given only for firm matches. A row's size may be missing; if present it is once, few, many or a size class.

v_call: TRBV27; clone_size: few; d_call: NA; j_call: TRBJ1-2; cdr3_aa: CASSLEGSLYTF; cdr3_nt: TGTGCCAGCAGTTTAGAGGGGTCCCTCTACACCTTC
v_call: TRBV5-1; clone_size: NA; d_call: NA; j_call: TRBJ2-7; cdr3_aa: CASSLETPSYEQYF; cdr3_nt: TGCGCCAGCAGCTTGGAGACACCCTCCTACGAGCAGTACTTC
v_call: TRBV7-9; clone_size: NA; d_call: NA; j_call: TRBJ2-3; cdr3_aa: CASSSETRGFRTDTQYF; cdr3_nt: TGTGCCAGCAGCTCGGAAACAAGAGGCTTCCGCACAGATACGCAGTATTTT
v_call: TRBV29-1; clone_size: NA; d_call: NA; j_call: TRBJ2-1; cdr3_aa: CSAPGYGNQFF; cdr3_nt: TGCAGCGCCCCTGGATACGGTAATCAGTTCTTC
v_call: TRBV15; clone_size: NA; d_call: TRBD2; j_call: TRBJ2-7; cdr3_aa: CATSRGGTSFNEQYF; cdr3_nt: TGTGCCACCAGCAGAGGAGGGACTAGCTTCAACGAGCAGTACTTC
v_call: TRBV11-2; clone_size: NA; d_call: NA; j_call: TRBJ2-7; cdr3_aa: CASSLGRDTLAHYEQYF; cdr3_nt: TGTGCCAGCAGCTTAGGCCGGGACACCCTAGCCCACTACGAGCAGTACTTC
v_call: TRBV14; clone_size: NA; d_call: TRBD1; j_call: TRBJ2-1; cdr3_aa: CASSPPGQGRSQFF; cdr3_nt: TGTGCCAGCAGCCCACCGGGACAGGGCCGATCCCAGTTCTTC
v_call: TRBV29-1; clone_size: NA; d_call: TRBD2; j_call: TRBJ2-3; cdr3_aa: CSVAPSGGAQYF; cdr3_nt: TGCAGCGTAGCGCCGTCTGGGGGGGCGCAGTATTTT
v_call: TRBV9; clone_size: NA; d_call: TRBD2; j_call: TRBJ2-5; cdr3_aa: CASSQGLAGVQQYF; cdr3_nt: TGTGCCAGCAGCCAGGGACTAGCGGGAGTTCAACAGTACTTC
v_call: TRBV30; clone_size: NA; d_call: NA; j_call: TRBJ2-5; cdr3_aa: CAWTVNRARETQYF; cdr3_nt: TGTGCCTGGACAGTAAACAGGGCGAGAGAGACCCAGTACTTC
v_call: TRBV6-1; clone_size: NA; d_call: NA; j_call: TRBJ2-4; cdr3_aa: CASSEDIAKNIQYF; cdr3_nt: TGTGCCAGCAGTGAAGACATAGCCAAAAACATTCAGTACTTC
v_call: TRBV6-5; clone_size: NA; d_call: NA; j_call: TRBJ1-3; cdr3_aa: CASASGNTIYF; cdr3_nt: TGTGCCAGCGCCTCTGGAAACACCATATATTTT
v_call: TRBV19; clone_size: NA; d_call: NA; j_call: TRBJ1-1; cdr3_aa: CASSTHRETEAFF; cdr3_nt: TGTGCCAGTAGTACCCACAGGGAAACTGAAGCTTTCTTT
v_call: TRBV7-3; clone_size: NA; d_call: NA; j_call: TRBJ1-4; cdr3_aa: CASSLGPNEKLFF; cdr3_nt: TGTGCCAGCAGCTTAGGCCCTAATGAAAAACTGTTTTTT
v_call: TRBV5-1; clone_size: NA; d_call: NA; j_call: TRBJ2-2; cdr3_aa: CASSPQGIDTGELFF; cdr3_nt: TGCGCCAGCAGCCCTCAGGGTATTGACACCGGGGAGCTGTTTTTT
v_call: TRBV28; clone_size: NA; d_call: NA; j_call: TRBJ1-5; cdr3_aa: CASSLILQPQHF; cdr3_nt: TGTGCCAGCAGTTTGATTCTCCAGCCCCAGCATTTT